This TCR beta chain is drawn from a study of regulatory T cells in long-lasting Graves disease. Building of the TCR beta libraries involved iRepertoire HTBI primers and Arm-PCR of CDR3 regions. TCRdb processed the multiplex PCR reads anew with MiXCR; each CDR3 protein has one entry. The sample gives about 470,000 distinct CDR3 sequences, approximately 21% of which show up once; about 7% is in the top ten. The ends lost 6 bases at V and 8 bases at J; junction bases unmatched: 7. The CDR3 totals 12 residues. Germline V gene lookup returns CDR1 DFQATT and CDR2 SNEGSKA (reference sequence). This sample's time point: persistent/refractory GD, antithyroid drugs over 5 years with positive TRAb. There was RNA extracted from PBMCs, and the TCR library was made from it. The authors drew patients from an endocrinology department in Xi'an, China. Study-wide results and limits: Persistent disease was characterized by preferential usage of TRBV28, TRBJ1-2 and TRBJ2-5. Whereas new patients shared 970 or so public clonotypes, persistent patients shared more, at 2,500 to 3,500.

With regard to this clonotype: Its matching antigen is unknown.

V is TRBV20-1 and J is TRBJ1-2, with TRBD1 matching 9 bases. This material consisted of peripheral blood mononuclear cells (PBMCs), taken when the disease was refractory, from a patient treated with antithyroid drugs. This receptor was taken from a female donor with Graves disease. DNA of the CDR3: TGCAGTGCGCGGGACAGGGCGAAAGGCTACACCTTC. Protein: CSARDRAKGYTF.